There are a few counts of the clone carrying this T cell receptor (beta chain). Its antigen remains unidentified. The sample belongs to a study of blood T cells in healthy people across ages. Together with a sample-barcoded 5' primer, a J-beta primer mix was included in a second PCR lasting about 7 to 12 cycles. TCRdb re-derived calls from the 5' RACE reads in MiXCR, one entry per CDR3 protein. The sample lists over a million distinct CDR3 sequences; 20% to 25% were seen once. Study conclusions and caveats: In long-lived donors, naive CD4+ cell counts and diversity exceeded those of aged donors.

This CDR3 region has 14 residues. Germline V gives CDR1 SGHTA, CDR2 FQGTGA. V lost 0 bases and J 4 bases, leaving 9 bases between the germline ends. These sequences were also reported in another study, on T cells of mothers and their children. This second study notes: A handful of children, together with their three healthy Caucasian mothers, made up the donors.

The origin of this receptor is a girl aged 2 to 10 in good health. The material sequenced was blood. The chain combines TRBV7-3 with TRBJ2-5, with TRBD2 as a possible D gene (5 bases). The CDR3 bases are TGTGCCAGCAGCTTAACGGGAGTAAGAGAGACCCAGTACTTC. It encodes CASSLTGVRETQYF.